Shown below are 13 T cell receptor beta chains from a single sample sequenced in a study of T cells after yellow fever vaccination. A single record per CDR3 protein comes from TCRdb applying MiXCR to the 5' RACE reads. The sample holds hundreds of thousands of distinct CDR3 sequences, approximately 12% seen once. The sample here was PBMCs, taken on the day of the yellow fever booster vaccination. The receptors derive from a man aged 30 to 39 who received the YFV17D yellow fever vaccine.

In its sample, this clonotype was seen many times. In DNA form, the CDR3 reads TGTGCCAGCAGCGGCAGGGGGGAAGAGACCCAGTACTTC. Translating it yields CASSGRGEETQYF. The chain is built from TRBV13 and TRBJ2-5; D possibly corresponds to TRBD1 (7 bases). Trimming left V 5 bases short and J 3 bases short, with 10 bases between. Germline assignment: CDR1 PRHDT and CDR2 FYEKMQ (reference sequence). CDR3 size: 13 residues. Full variable domain (missing parts from reference TRBV13 and TRBJ2-5): AAGVIQSPRHLIKEKRETATLKCYPIPRHDTVYWYQQGPGQDPQFLISFYEKMQSDKGSIPDRFSAQQFSDYHSELNMSSLELGDSALYFCASSGRGEETQYFGPGTRLLVL.

The rearrangement joins TRBV20-1 to TRBJ2-3; the D is unclear. This CDR3 region has 15 residues. Between the trimmed V and J ends, which lost 6 bases and 6 bases, there was a span of 22 bases. Germline loops: CDR1 DFQATT, CDR2 SNEGSKA (reference sequence). This CDR3 reads CSAQVQAQEGDTQYF. As DNA, the CDR3 is TGCAGTGCCCAAGTGCAAGCACAAGAAGGCGATACGCAGTATTTT.

The V call is TRBV10-3, the J call TRBJ2-7; TRBD1 agrees at 9 bases. CDR1 is ENHRY, CDR2 SYGVKD, per germline. This CDR3 has 13 amino acids. V was pared by 7 bases and J by 6 bases, with 7 bases of the junction left unmatched. This chain's CDR3 is CAITIPGQGEQYF. The CDR3, as DNA: TGTGCCATCACTATACCGGGACAGGGCGAGCAGTACTTC.

This chain uses TRBV29-1 with TRBJ2-1; possibly TRBD1 for D (5 bases). This CDR3 region has 15 residues. Germline assignment: CDR1 SQVTM and CDR2 ANQGSEA. Trimming removed 2 bases from V and 1 base from J, with 12 bases in between. The CDR3 DNA is TGCAGCGTTGAAAGGGGTACAAGGTCCTACAATGAGCAGTTCTTC. Its translation is CSVERGTRSYNEQFF.

This clonotype was found a few times. Compared with germline, one end of the junction differs, possibly owing to a read error. This rearrangement joins TRBV6-5 to TRBJ2-7; no clear D gene. The CDR3 is 11 amino acids. Germline CDR1 reads MNHEY; CDR2 reads SVGAGI. The CDR3 loop is CASTYNYEQYF. CDR3 DNA sequence: TGTGCCAGCACTTACAACTACGAGCAGTACTTC.

This clonotype has just a few counts. The chain joins TRBV3-1 to TRBJ2-7, with D unresolved. Germline V gives CDR1 LGHDT, CDR2 YNNKEL (reference sequence). The V and J ends lost 0 bases and 7 bases respectively, with 10 bases between them. CDR3 length: 13 residues. CDR3: CASSQESTLEQYF. The CDR3 DNA sequence: TGTGCCAGCAGCCAAGAATCCACCCTGGAGCAGTACTTC.

CDR3 region: CASSPGLGAYEQYF. In nucleotides, the CDR3 is TGTGCCAGCTCGCCGGGACTAGGAGCATACGAGCAGTACTTC. The chain has TRBV18 and TRBJ2-7, with 8 nucleotides matching TRBD2. Germline assignment: CDR1 KGHSH and CDR2 LQKENI. CDR3 length: 14 residues. The J segment lost 4 bases and the V segment lost 6 bases, leaving 8 bases of the junction unmatched.

Many counts were recorded for this clonotype. The rearrangement joins TRBV6-4 to TRBJ1-1, with no clear D. The CDR3 totals 13 residues. Trimming cost V 5 bases and J 5 bases, with 12 bases left between them. Germline V lookup: CDR1 MRHNA, CDR2 SNTAGT. This CDR3 reads CASSNGLGTEAFF. In nucleotides, the CDR3 is TGTGCCAGCAGTAACGGCCTGGGGACTGAAGCTTTCTTT.

Only one count was recorded for this clonotype. This sequence joins TRBV7-2 and TRBJ2-1; D is undetermined. Trimming removed 4 bases at V and 5 bases at J, with 12 bases between. The CDR3 runs 14 residues. Per the germline V gene, CDR1 is SGHTA and CDR2 is FQGNSA. Written as DNA, the CDR3 is TGTGCCAGCAGCTATCGGGTAGGGAACAATGAGCAGTTCTTC. It codes for CASSYRVGNNEQFF.

This chain's CDR3 is CASGLATDSSIQYF. The CDR3 region has the DNA TGTGCTAGTGGTTTGGCTACGGACAGCTCCATTCAGTACTTC. J is TRBJ2-4 and V is TRBV12-5, with D tentatively TRBD1 (6 bases). V was pared by 1 base and J by 9 bases, with 13 bases between. The CDR3 has 14 amino acids. CDR1 and CDR2 (germline): LGHNT, FRNRAP.

The rearrangement joins TRBV5-1 to TRBJ2-3; 14 nucleotides match TRBD2. The J segment lost 4 bases and the V segment lost 3 bases, leaving 10 bases of the junction unmatched. Per germline, CDR1 SGHRS and CDR2 YFSETQ. This CDR3 is 18 amino acids long. The CDR3 DNA follows: TGCGCCAGCAGCTCTGGGACTAGCGGGAGCCGGGGGGCAGATACGCAGTATTTT. Translation: CASSSGTSGSRGADTQYF.

Only a few counts were recorded for this clonotype. This chain uses TRBV7-2 with TRBJ2-2; unclear D gene. CDR3 length: 15 residues. Germline loops: CDR1 SGHTA, CDR2 FQGNSA. Trimming shortened V by 1 base and J by 2 bases, and 8 bases separated the two germline ends. The CDR3 loop reads CASSLESHNTGELFF. The CDR3 region has the DNA TGTGCCAGCAGCTTAGAGTCACATAACACCGGGGAGCTGTTTTTT.

The rearrangement uses TRBV12-5 and TRBJ2-1; 10 bases fit TRBD2. The CDR3 length is 14 residues. Germline-derived CDR1 and CDR2 are LGHNT and FRNRAP. V lost 7 bases, J lost 4 bases, and 4 bases stayed unmatched. CDR3 nucleotide sequence: TGTGCTAGTGCTGGGACTAGCGAGTACAATGAGCAGTTCTTC. As protein: CASAGTSEYNEQFF.